The text below deals with one T cell receptor (beta chain). The sample is drawn from a study of blood T cells in healthy people across ages. A J-beta primer mix and a sample-barcoded 5' primer were used in a second PCR of roughly 7 to 12 cycles. Via MiXCR, TCRdb re-called the 5' RACE reads, giving one row per CDR3 protein. Of 250,000 to 300,000 distinct CDR3 sequences listed, roughly 29% were seen once; the top ten hold 25% to 35%. This CDR3 region has 14 residues. CDR1 is SGHAT and CDR2 is FQNNGV in the germline V gene. V shed 7 bases and J shed 8 bases, with 17 bases lying between them. Sequencing used blood. This clonotype originated in a woman in her 70s in good health. The chain recombines TRBV11-2 with TRBJ1-4, with D possibly matching TRBD1 (6 bases). In nucleotides, the CDR3 is TGTGCCAGCACCACGGACAGAGCCAAAGAAAAACTGTTTTTT. Translating gives CASTTDRAKEKLFF.